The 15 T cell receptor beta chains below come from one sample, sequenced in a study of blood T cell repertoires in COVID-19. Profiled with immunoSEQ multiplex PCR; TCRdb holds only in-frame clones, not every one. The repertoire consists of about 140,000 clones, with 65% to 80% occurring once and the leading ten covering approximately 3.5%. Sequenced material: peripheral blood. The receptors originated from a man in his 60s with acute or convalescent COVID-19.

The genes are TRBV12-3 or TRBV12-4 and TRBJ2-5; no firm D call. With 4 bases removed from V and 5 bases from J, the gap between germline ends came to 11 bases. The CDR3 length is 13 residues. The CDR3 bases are TGTGCCAGCAGTTCATCCCAGGTCGAGACCCAGTACTTC. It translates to CASSSSQVETQYF.

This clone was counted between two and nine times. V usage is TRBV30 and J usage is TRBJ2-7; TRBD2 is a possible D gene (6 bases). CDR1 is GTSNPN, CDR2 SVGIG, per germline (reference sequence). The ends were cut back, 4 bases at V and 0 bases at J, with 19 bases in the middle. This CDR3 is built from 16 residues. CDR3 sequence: CAWTAPRGGTSYEQYF. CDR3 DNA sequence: TGTGCCTGGACAGCCCCCCGGGGAGGTACCTCCTACGAGCAGTACTTC. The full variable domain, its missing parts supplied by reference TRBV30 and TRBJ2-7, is SQTIHQWPATLVQPVGSPLSLECTVEGTSNPNLYWYRQAAGRGLQLLFYSVGIGQISSEVPQNLSASRPQDRQFILSSKKLLLSDSGFYLCAWTAPRGGTSYEQYFGPGTRLTVT.

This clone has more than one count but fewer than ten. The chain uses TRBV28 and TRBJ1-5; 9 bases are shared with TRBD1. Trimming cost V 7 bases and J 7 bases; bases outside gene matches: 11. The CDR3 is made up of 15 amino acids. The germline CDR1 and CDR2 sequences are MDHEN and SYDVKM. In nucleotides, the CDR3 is TGTGCCAGCACCGAGCCGGGACAGGGAGTCCAGCCCCAGCATTTT. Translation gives CASTEPGQGVQPQHF.

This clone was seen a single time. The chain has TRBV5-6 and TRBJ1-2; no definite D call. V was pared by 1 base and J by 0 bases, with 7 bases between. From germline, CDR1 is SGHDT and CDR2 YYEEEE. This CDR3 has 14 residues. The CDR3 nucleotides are TGTGCCAGCAGCTTGCGAGGCCCTAACTATGGCTACACCTTC. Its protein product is CASSLRGPNYGYTF.

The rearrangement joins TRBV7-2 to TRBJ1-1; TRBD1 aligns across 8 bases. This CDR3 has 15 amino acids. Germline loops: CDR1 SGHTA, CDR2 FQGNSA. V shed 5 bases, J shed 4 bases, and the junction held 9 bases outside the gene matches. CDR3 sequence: CASSKTGARGTEAFF. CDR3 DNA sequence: TGTGCCAGCAGCAAGACAGGGGCGCGGGGCACTGAAGCTTTCTTT.

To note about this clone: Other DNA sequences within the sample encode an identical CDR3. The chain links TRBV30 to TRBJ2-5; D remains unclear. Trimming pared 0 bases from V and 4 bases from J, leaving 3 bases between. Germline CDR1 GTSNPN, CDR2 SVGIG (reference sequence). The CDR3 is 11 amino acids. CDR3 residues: CAWSVLETQYF. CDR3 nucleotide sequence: TGTGCCTGGAGTGTACTAGAGACCCAGTACTTC.

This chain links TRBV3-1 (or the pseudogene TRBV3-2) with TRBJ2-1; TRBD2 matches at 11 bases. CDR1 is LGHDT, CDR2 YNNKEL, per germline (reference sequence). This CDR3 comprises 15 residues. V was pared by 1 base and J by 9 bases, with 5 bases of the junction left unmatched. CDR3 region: CASSQGLAGLGEQFF. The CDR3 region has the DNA TGTGCCAGCAGCCAAGGACTAGCGGGATTGGGTGAGCAGTTCTTC.

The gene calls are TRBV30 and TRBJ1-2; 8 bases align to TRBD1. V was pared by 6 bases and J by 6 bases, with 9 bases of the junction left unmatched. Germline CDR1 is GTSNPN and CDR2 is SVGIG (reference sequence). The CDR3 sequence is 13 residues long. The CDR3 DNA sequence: TGTGCCTGCCAAACTAACAGGGGGGATGGCTACACCTTC. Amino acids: CACQTNRGDGYTF.

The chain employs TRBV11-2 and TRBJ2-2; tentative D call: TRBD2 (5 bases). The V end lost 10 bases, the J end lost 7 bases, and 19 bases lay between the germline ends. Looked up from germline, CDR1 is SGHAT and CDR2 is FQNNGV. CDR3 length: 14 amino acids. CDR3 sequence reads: CATGQRLSGGELFF. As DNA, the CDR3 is TGTGCCACAGGTCAGCGGCTGAGTGGCGGGGAGCTGTTTTTT.

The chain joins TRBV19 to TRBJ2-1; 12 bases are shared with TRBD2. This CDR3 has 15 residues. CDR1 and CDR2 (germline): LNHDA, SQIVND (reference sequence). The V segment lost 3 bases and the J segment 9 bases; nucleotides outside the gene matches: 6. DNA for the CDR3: TGTGCCAGTAGTATGGGCCCTAGCGGGAGGGCTGAGCAGTTCTTC. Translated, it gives CASSMGPSGRAEQFF.

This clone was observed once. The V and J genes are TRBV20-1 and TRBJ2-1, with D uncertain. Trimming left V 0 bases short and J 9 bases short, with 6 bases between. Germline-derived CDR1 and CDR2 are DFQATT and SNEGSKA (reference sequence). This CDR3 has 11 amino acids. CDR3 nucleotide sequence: TGCAGTGCTAGAGATCAGATTGAGCAGTTCTTC. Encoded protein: CSARDQIEQFF.

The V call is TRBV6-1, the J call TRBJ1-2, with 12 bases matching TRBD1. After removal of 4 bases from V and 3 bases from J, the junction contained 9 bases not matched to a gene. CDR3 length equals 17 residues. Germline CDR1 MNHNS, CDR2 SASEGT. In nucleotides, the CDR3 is TGTGCCAGCAGTGCGGGACAGGGGGCCGGTAGCTACTATGGCTACACCTTC. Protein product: CASSAGQGAGSYYGYTF.

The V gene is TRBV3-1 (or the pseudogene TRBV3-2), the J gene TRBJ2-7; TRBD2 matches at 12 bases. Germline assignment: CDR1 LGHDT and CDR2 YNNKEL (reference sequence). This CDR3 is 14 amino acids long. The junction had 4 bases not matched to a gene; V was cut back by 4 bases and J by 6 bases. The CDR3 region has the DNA TGTGCCAGCAGCCCTAGCGGGAGGGCGGTCGAGCAGTACTTC. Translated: CASSPSGRAVEQYF.

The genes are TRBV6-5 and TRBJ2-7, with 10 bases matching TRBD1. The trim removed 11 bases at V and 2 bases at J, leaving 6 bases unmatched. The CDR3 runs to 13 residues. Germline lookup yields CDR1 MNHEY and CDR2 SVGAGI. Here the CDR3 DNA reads TGTGCCGCGGGACAGGGGAGAACCTACGAGCAGTACTTC. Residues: CAAGQGRTYEQYF.

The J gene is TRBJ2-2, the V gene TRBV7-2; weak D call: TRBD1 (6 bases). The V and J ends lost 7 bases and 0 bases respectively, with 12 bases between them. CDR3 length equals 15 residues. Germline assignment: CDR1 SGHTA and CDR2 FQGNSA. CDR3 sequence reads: CASTAGAANTGELFF. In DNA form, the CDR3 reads TGTGCCAGCACCGCAGGGGCCGCGAACACCGGGGAGCTGTTTTTT.